The 10 T cell receptor beta chains given below trace back to one sample, sequenced in a study of T-cell reconstitution after alpha-beta-depleted transplantation in children. The TCRbeta library incorporated unique molecular identifiers. TCRdb redid the calling of the PCR reads with MiXCR, one entry per CDR3 protein. The sample records approximately 500,000 distinct CDR3 sequences, roughly a quarter being singletons. The sample in question was PBMCs, obtained before TCRalphabeta/CD19-depleted stem cell transplant. The receptors stem from a boy in the first two years of life with Wiskott-Aldrich syndrome, due to receive a stem cell transplant.

The rearrangement links TRBV30 to TRBJ2-1; a weak D match, TRBD1 (7 bases). Germline-derived CDR1 and CDR2 are GTSNPN and SVGIG (reference sequence). This CDR3 contains 14 residues. The germline V and J ends were trimmed by 3 bases and 4 bases, with 13 bases remaining between them. The chain's CDR3 is CAWRPPGGYNEQFF. CDR3 nucleotides: TGTGCCTGGAGACCGCCAGGGGGGTACAATGAGCAGTTCTTC.

The chain carries TRBV12-3 or TRBV12-4 and TRBJ2-3; 7 bases line up with TRBD1. The CDR3 covers 17 residues. V trimming: 4 bases; J trimming: 5 bases; junction bases outside the gene matches: 15. The DNA of the CDR3 is TGTGCCAGCAGTTCCCAGGGTCCAGGGGACAGAGGAGATACGCAGTATTTT. This translates into CASSSQGPGDRGDTQYF.

The chain is built from TRBV3-1 and TRBJ1-1; 7 nucleotides match TRBD1. After removal of 2 bases from V and 1 base from J, the junction contained 4 bases not matched to a gene. CDR1 LGHDT and CDR2 YNNKEL come from the germline V gene (reference sequence). The CDR3 loop spans 15 amino acids. The CDR3 spells CASSQSRQGNTEAFF. For the CDR3, the DNA is TGTGCCAGCAGCCAATCAAGACAGGGGAACACTGAAGCTTTCTTT.

The chain combines TRBV20-1 with TRBJ2-7; no definite D call. Trimming took off 7 bases at V and 7 bases at J, with 5 bases between the two ends. Germline values: CDR1 DFQATT, CDR2 SNEGSKA (reference sequence). The CDR3 covers 8 residues. The CDR3 DNA sequence: TGCAGTGTAGGGGAGCAGTACTTC. It specifies CSVGEQYF.

The chain links TRBV14 to TRBJ1-4; D call uncertain. Germline loops: CDR1 SGHDN, CDR2 FVKESK. V lost 0 bases and J lost 3, with 8 bases in between. The CDR3 totals 15 residues. CDR3 coding DNA: TGTGCCAGCAGCCAAGATACCGGCTCTAATGAAAAACTGTTTTTT. It encodes CASSQDTGSNEKLFF.

This clonotype was observed a handful of times. The chain is built from TRBV10-3 and TRBJ2-1; D might be TRBD2 (6 bases). Germline V gives CDR1 ENHRY, CDR2 SYGVKD. The CDR3 has 17 residues. Trimming shortened V by 10 bases and J by 2 bases, and 24 bases separated the two germline ends. The CDR3: CATGGTAFSITYNEQFF. The DNA for the CDR3 is TGTGCCACCGGAGGGACGGCCTTTTCAATAACCTACAATGAGCAGTTCTTC.

In this sample, this clonotype turned up a few times. This chain connects TRBV29-1 to TRBJ2-1; TRBD2 agrees at 7 bases. This CDR3 has 14 residues. The ends lost 4 bases at V and 9 bases at J; junction bases unmatched: 12. Per the germline V gene, CDR1 is SQVTM and CDR2 is ANQGSEA. The CDR3 region has the DNA TGCAGCGTTGCTTGGCCGGCCGGGGGGAGTGAGCAGTTCTTC. It specifies CSVAWPAGGSEQFF.

The genes are TRBV15 and TRBJ2-5, with a possible D match to TRBD1 (5 bases). CDR1 is LNHNV and CDR2 is YYDKDF in the germline V gene (reference sequence). The CDR3 is 13 residues long. V was pared by 3 bases and J by 3 bases, with 8 bases between. The CDR3 DNA reads as TGTGCCACCAGCAGGTTCAGGGAAGAGACCCAGTACTTC. It yields the protein CATSRFREETQYF.

This clonotype was counted only a few times. This chain uses TRBV30 with TRBJ1-2; D is uncertain. This CDR3 spans 15 amino acids. Germline V gene lookup returns CDR1 GTSNPN and CDR2 SVGIG (reference sequence). With 0 bases removed from V and 4 bases from J, the gap between germline ends came to 15 bases. Here the CDR3 DNA reads TGTGCCTGGAGTGTCGGGCTCAGGTCCTCCTATGGCTACACCTTC. Translating it yields CAWSVGLRSSYGYTF.

In its sample, this clonotype was seen a few times. The chain joins TRBV5-1 to TRBJ2-7, with 13 bases aligning to TRBD2. The CDR3 covers 14 residues. J was trimmed by 6 bases and V by 3 bases; bases with no gene match: 3. Per germline, CDR1 SGHRS and CDR2 YFSETQ. DNA for the CDR3: TGCGCCAGCAGCTGGACTAGCGGGAGAGTCGAGCAGTACTTC. Protein product: CASSWTSGRVEQYF.